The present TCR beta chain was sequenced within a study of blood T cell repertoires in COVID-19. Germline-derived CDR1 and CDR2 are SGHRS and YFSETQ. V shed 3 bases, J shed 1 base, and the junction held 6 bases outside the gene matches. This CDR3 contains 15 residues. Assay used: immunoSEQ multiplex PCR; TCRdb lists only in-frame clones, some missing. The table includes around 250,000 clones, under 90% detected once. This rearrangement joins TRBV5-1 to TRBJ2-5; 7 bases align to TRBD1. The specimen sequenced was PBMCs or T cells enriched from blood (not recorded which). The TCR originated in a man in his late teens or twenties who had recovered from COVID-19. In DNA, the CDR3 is TGCGCCAGCAGCTCGGGGACAGACCCCCAAGAGACCCAGTACTTC. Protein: CASSSGTDPQETQYF.